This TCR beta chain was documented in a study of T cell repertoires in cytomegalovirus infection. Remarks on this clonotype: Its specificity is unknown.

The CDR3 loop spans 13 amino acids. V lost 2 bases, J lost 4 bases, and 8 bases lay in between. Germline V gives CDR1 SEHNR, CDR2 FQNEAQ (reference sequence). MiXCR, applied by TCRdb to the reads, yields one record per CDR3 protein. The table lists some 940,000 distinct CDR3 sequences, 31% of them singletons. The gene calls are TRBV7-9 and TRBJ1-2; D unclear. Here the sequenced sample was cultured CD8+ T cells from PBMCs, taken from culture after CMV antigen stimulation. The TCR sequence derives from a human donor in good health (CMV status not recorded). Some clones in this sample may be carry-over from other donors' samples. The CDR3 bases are TGTGCCAGCAGCTTACCCGCTCTCTATGGCTACACCTTC. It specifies CASSLPALYGYTF.